Detailed here is one TCR beta chain. These data belong to a study of blood T cell repertoires in COVID-19. Looking at the study overall: PBMCs, B-cell-depleted T cells, or T cells were the source of the cDNA or gDNA that made up the material.

This CDR3 comprises 20 residues. Original methodology: Nucleated cell counts were estimated from reference gene primer amplification. Clones were sequenced by immunoSEQ multiplex PCR, and TCRdb holds only the in-frame ones, with some missing. The DNA gave D and trimming, while V, J and clone size come from that table. This repertoire shows 70,000 to 85,000 clones, roughly four fifths found once; its top ten account for over 9.5%. The receptor comes from an elderly man with acute or convalescent COVID-19. What was sequenced was peripheral blood. This chain joins TRBV12-1 and TRBJ2-1; the table assigns TRBD1, which was not confirmed against the DNA. TRBV12-1 is deemed a pseudogene. CDR3 region: CASSAAGTGIRASGYNEQFF. In nucleotides, the CDR3 is TGTGCCAGCAGCGCGGCCGGGACAGGAATAAGGGCTAGCGGCTACAATGAGCAGTTCTTC.